This record looks at one T cell receptor beta chain sequence and its context. These data belong to a study of T cell repertoires in ileal Crohn's disease. About the research overall: All patients had surgery for stricturing (around 60%) or penetrating (around 39%) disease.

Each sample's TCRB immunosequencing used around 0.45 micrograms of biopsy DNA. The protocol was immunoSEQ multiplex PCR, while the TCRdb copy is restricted to in-frame clones and leaves out a portion. The top ten hold about 25% of the sample, which has 9,500 to 10,000 clones, approximately 82% seen once. The CDR3 runs 15 residues. In germline, CDR1 is SGHRS, CDR2 YFSETQ. V lost 5 bases to trimming and J lost 6 bases; unmatched junction nucleotides: 7. Source material: ileal tissue. This receptor was obtained from an adult with Crohn's disease. The rearrangement joins TRBV5-1 to TRBJ2-1, with 11 bases fitting TRBD1. Here the CDR3 reads CASREGTGGTNEQFF. The CDR3 DNA sequence: TGCGCCAGCAGAGAGGGGACAGGGGGGACCAATGAGCAGTTCTTC. Drawing the rest from reference TRBV5-1 and TRBJ2-1, the complete variable domain is KAGVTQTPRYLIKTRGQQVTLSCSPISGHRSVSWYQQTPGQGLQFLFEYFSETQRNKGNFPGRFSGRQFSNSRSEMNVSTLELGDSALYLCASREGTGGTNEQFFGPGTRLTVL.